These 11 T cell receptor beta chains share one sample of origin, sequenced in a study of T cell changes during pregnancy in multiple sclerosis. The method was immunoSEQ multiplex PCR; TCRdb's version includes in-frame clones alone and lacks a portion of them. The data show about 44,000 clones, with roughly 92% seen just once and under 1.5% held by the top ten. Sequencing used peripheral blood. Receptors were obtained from a female donor with multiple sclerosis, enrolled in a pregnancy study.

This chain links TRBV9 with TRBJ1-2, with D unresolved. Trimming left V 0 bases short and J 8 bases short, with 8 bases between. The CDR3 is made up of 12 amino acids. Germline V gene data show CDR1 as SGDLS and CDR2 as YYNGEE. DNA for the CDR3: TGTGCCAGCAGCGTAGGTGGGTCCGGCTACACCTTC. It codes for CASSVGGSGYTF. Using reference TRBV9 and TRBJ1-2 for the parts outside the CDR3, the full variable domain is DSGVTQTPKHLITATGQRVTLRCSPRSGDLSVYWYQQSLDQGLQFLIQYYNGEERAKGNILERFSAQQFPDLHSELNLSSLELGDSALYFCASSVGGSGYTFGSGTRLTVV.

The V call is TRBV5-4, the J call TRBJ1-1; possible D gene TRBD1, 6 bases. CDR3 length: 14 amino acids. From germline, CDR1 is SGHNT and CDR2 YYREEE (reference sequence). Trimming shortened V by 0 bases and J by 2 bases, and 8 bases separated the two germline ends. CDR3 nucleotides: TGTGCCAGCAGCTTGGCGGGGGGCAACACTGAAGCTTTCTTT. Translating it yields CASSLAGGNTEAFF.

The chain has TRBV6-1 and TRBJ2-2; TRBD1 is a possible D gene (6 bases). The CDR3 is 17 amino acids. Germline V gives CDR1 MNHNS, CDR2 SASEGT. The V gene lost 3 bases and the J gene lost 3 bases, with 17 bases spanning the gap. This CDR3 is CASSEPGTPWDTGELFF. CDR3 sequence (DNA): TGTGCCAGCAGTGAGCCCGGGACACCCTGGGACACCGGGGAGCTGTTTTTT.

This chain connects TRBV10-3 to TRBJ2-7; a weak D match, TRBD1 (5 bases). V dropped 10 bases and J dropped 3 bases, with 19 bases sitting between them. This CDR3 has 14 residues. CDR1 is ENHRY, CDR2 SYGVKD, per germline. CDR3 DNA: TGTGCCACCCAACAGGTTTCGTGGAACTACGAGCAGTACTTC. Residues: CATQQVSWNYEQYF.

This clone was counted once. The chain employs TRBV5-5 and TRBJ2-7, with a tentative D call TRBD2 (5 bases). The V end was cut by 2 bases, the J end by 7 bases, with 19 bases between. The CDR3 sequence is 15 residues long. CDR1 and CDR2 (germline): SGHKS, YYEKEE (reference sequence). The CDR3 region is CASSFESGTRNEQYF. CDR3 nucleotide sequence: TGTGCCAGCAGCTTCGAGAGCGGCACCCGTAATGAGCAGTACTTC. The full variable domain, its missing parts supplied by reference TRBV5-5 and TRBJ2-7, is DAGVTQSPTHLIKTRGQQVTLRCSPISGHKSVSWYQQVLGQGPQFIFQYYEKEERGRGNFPDRFSARQFPNYSSELNVNALLLGDSALYLCASSFESGTRNEQYFGPGTRLTVT.

The chain combines TRBV4-3 with TRBJ1-2; the match to TRBD1 covers 7 bases. The CDR3 sequence is 15 residues long. CDR1 is LGHNA and CDR2 is YSLEER in the germline V gene. V lost 6 bases and J lost 5; bases outside the gene matches: 12. The DNA for the CDR3 is TGCGCCAGCAGTCCCCATCGACAGGGAGGGTATGGCTACACCTTC. Amino acid sequence: CASSPHRQGGYGYTF.

The V call is TRBV28, the J call TRBJ1-2; 7 bases map to TRBD1. CDR3 length equals 15 residues. The trim removed 5 bases at V and 4 bases at J, leaving 10 bases unmatched. Germline loops: CDR1 MDHEN, CDR2 SYDVKM. The CDR3 nucleotides read TGTGCCAGCAGTCCCAGGGGGGTAGGGGTCTATGGCTACACCTTC. It yields the protein CASSPRGVGVYGYTF.

CDR3 coding DNA: TGTGCCAGTAGTTTATTTTTGGGGACAGGGGAGTCCGGGGAGCTGTTTTTT. Translating gives CASSLFLGTGESGELFF. J is TRBJ2-2 and V is TRBV19; 10 positions agree with TRBD1. Trimming removed 5 bases from V and 6 bases from J; junction bases left unmatched: 12. Germline CDR1 is LNHDA and CDR2 is SQIVND (reference sequence). The CDR3 consists of 17 residues.

The chain joins TRBV29-1 to TRBJ1-2; tentatively, D is TRBD1 (6 bases). Germline values: CDR1 SQVTM, CDR2 ANQGSEA. With 6 bases removed from V and 1 base from J, the gap between germline ends came to 21 bases. This CDR3 spans 16 amino acids. The CDR3, as DNA: TGCAGCGTCTCAGAGGGGGGGCGAAGCCTTAACTATGGCTACACCTTC. This gives the protein CSVSEGGRSLNYGYTF.

V is TRBV5-4 and J is TRBJ2-1, with 12 bases lining up with TRBD2. The CDR3 is 16 amino acids. Trimming cost V 0 bases and J 6 bases; bases outside gene matches: 4. The V gene's germline CDR1 is SGHNT and CDR2 YYREEE (reference sequence). The CDR3 loop is CASSLALAGGRNEQFF. CDR3 nucleotides: TGTGCCAGCAGCTTGGCCCTAGCGGGAGGGCGCAATGAGCAGTTCTTC.

The gene calls are TRBV9 and TRBJ2-3, with D perhaps TRBD1 or TRBD2 (5 bases each). The CDR3 is 14 residues long. The V gene lost 6 bases and the J gene lost 2 bases, with 13 bases spanning the gap. Germline CDR1 reads SGDLS; CDR2 reads YYNGEE. CDR3 in amino acids: CASTRDPLTDTQYF. For the CDR3, the DNA is TGTGCCAGCACCAGGGACCCCCTCACAGATACGCAGTATTTT. The full variable domain, in which reference TRBV9 and TRBJ2-3 provide the parts outside the CDR3, is DSGVTQTPKHLITATGQRVTLRCSPRSGDLSVYWYQQSLDQGLQFLIQYYNGEERAKGNILERFSAQQFPDLHSELNLSSLELGDSALYFCASTRDPLTDTQYFGPGTRLTVL.